These 25 T cell receptor beta chains originate from one sample sequenced in a study of T cell responses to AZD1222 COVID-19 vaccine. Sequencing was performed with immunoSEQ multiplex PCR; in TCRdb, only in-frame clones are kept and a portion is missing. The repertoire holds some 150,000 clones, with approximately 90% as singletons. The sequencing used peripheral blood, collected on day 0 of MenACWY control vaccination. The receptors were gathered from an adult in good health.

The chain recombines TRBV6-5 with TRBJ1-2, with D perhaps TRBD1 (5 bases). The V gene lost 8 bases and the J gene lost 6 bases, with 13 bases spanning the gap. The CDR3 spans 12 residues. Germline assignment: CDR1 MNHEY and CDR2 SVGAGI. The CDR3 nucleotides are TGTGCCAGCGGGTCCTGGGGGGATGGCTACACCTTC. Translation gives CASGSWGDGYTF.

J is TRBJ1-2 and V is TRBV9, with no clear D. CDR1 SGDLS and CDR2 YYNGEE come from the germline V gene. This CDR3 has 12 residues. Trimming took off 3 bases at V and 7 bases at J, with 10 bases between the two ends. This CDR3 is CASSEIRSGYTF. CDR3 nucleotide sequence: TGTGCCAGCAGCGAAATAAGAAGTGGCTACACCTTC.

The chain is built from TRBV13 and TRBJ1-4; maybe TRBD1 (6 bases). Germline CDR1 and CDR2: PRHDT and FYEKMQ (reference sequence). Trimming took 2 bases from V and 6 from J, leaving 13 bases between them. This CDR3 contains 15 residues. CDR3: CASSLSGTRDEKLFF. Written as DNA, the CDR3 is TGTGCCAGCAGCTTATCAGGGACACGAGATGAAAAACTGTTTTTT.

The chain couples TRBV18 to TRBJ2-1; 10 bases fit TRBD1. After removal of 6 bases from V and 8 bases from J, the junction contained 10 bases not matched to a gene. The CDR3 has 15 amino acids. Germline CDR1 KGHSH, CDR2 LQKENI. CDR3 residues: CASSPTGGAGHEQFF. CDR3 in DNA: TGTGCCAGCTCGCCGACAGGGGGCGCGGGTCATGAGCAGTTCTTC.

This chain uses TRBV19 with TRBJ2-6, with D possibly TRBD2 on 6 matching bases. The CDR3 loop spans 15 amino acids. The germline V gene encodes CDR1 LNHDA and CDR2 SQIVND (reference sequence). The V gene lost 7 bases and the J gene lost 1 base, with 11 bases spanning the gap. The chain's CDR3 is CASTRDFSGANVLTF. As DNA, the CDR3 is TGTGCCAGTACCCGGGACTTTTCTGGGGCCAACGTCCTGACTTTC.

This chain connects TRBV6-2 or TRBV6-3 to TRBJ2-7; 8 positions agree with TRBD2. The germline V gene encodes CDR1 MNHEY and CDR2 SVGEGT. J gave up 6 bases and V 2 bases, and 3 bases lay outside the gene matches. The CDR3 length is 13 residues. The CDR3: CASSYGLAGEQYF. DNA for the CDR3: TGTGCCAGCAGTTACGGCCTAGCGGGCGAGCAGTACTTC.

This clone appeared a single time. The chain links TRBV15 to TRBJ1-6; TRBD1 agrees at 7 bases. J gave up 15 bases and V 4 bases, and 3 bases lay outside the gene matches. The CDR3 covers 11 residues. Germline V gene lookup returns CDR1 LNHNV and CDR2 YYDKDF (reference sequence). CDR3 protein: CATSTGTDLHF. The CDR3 DNA reads TGTGCCACCAGCACCGGGACAGACCTCCACTTT.

The V and J genes are TRBV28 and TRBJ1-2; 8 bases align to TRBD1. The CDR3 consists of 14 residues. With 1 base clipped from V and 7 bases from J, the junction kept 5 bases outside the gene matches. Per germline, CDR1 MDHEN and CDR2 SYDVKM. CDR3: CASSLSDRAGGYTF. CDR3 sequence (DNA): TGTGCCAGCAGTTTATCGGACAGGGCTGGTGGCTACACCTTC.

The chain uses TRBV5-6 and TRBJ2-7; D perhaps matches TRBD1 (7 bases). This CDR3 is 14 amino acids long. Trimming took off 2 bases at V and 2 bases at J, with 11 bases between the two ends. Germline V gene lookup returns CDR1 SGHDT and CDR2 YYEEEE. The CDR3 here is CASSFRRGAYEQYF. In nucleotides, the CDR3 is TGTGCCAGCAGCTTCCGCAGGGGGGCCTACGAGCAGTACTTC.

The chain carries TRBV6-5 and TRBJ1-3, with D perhaps matching TRBD1 (6 bases). This CDR3 contains 14 residues. Germline V gives CDR1 MNHEY, CDR2 SVGAGI. Deletions cut 9 bases from V and 2 bases from J, with 14 bases between. The CDR3 nucleotides are TGTGCCAGTCTAGGGGGGGGCGCTGGAAACACCATATATTTT. Amino acid sequence: CASLGGGAGNTIYF.

The J gene is TRBJ2-7, the V gene TRBV5-1; possible D gene TRBD1, 6 bases. Per the germline V gene, CDR1 is SGHRS and CDR2 is YFSETQ. CDR3 length: 15 residues. V shed 1 base and J shed 3 bases, with 14 bases lying between them. CDR3 nucleotides: TGCGCCAGCAGCTTGACGCCAGGGGCCTTCTACGAGCAGTACTTC. The encoded protein is CASSLTPGAFYEQYF.

The rearrangement uses TRBV6-5 and TRBJ2-3; D call uncertain. Germline V gene data show CDR1 as MNHEY and CDR2 as SVGAGI. V was cut by 0 bases and J by 0 bases, with 10 bases left in between. The CDR3 runs to 16 residues. The CDR3 here is CASSYSPAESTDTQYF. DNA of the CDR3: TGTGCCAGCAGTTACTCACCCGCGGAAAGCACAGATACGCAGTATTTT.

In its sample, this clone was seen once. The V gene is TRBV15, the J gene TRBJ1-2, with a tentative D call TRBD1 (5 bases). The CDR3 runs 13 residues. Germline V CDR1 and CDR2: LNHNV, YYDKDF (reference sequence). V was pared by 1 base and J by 8 bases, with 11 bases between. The chain's CDR3 is CATSRGDRGGYTF. Here the CDR3 DNA reads TGTGCCACCAGCAGAGGGGACCGAGGGGGCTACACCTTC.

The chain carries TRBV7-9 and TRBJ2-3; D gene uncertain. Trimming removed 6 bases at V and 0 bases at J, with 16 bases between. CDR3 length: 16 residues. Germline-derived CDR1 and CDR2 are SEHNR and FQNEAQ (reference sequence). CDR3 coding DNA: TGTGCCAGCAGTTCACCCCACTTTGCTAGCACAGATACGCAGTATTTT. This gives the protein CASSSPHFASTDTQYF.

This rearrangement joins TRBV6-5 to TRBJ2-1; 10 bases are a match to TRBD1. The V gene end was trimmed by 0 bases and the J gene end by 9 bases; junction bases not matched to a gene: 2. Germline-derived CDR1 and CDR2 are MNHEY and SVGAGI. The CDR3 runs to 14 residues. The CDR3 loop reads CASSYSGTGVEQFF. In nucleotides, the CDR3 is TGTGCCAGCAGTTACTCGGGGACAGGGGTTGAGCAGTTCTTC.

The chain is built from TRBV5-1 and TRBJ2-3; no clear D. V lost 9 bases and J 4 bases, leaving 15 bases between the germline ends. Per germline, CDR1 SGHRS and CDR2 YFSETQ. The CDR3 spans 13 residues. CDR3 DNA: TGCGCCACCGGACCCACGGGTGCAGATACGCAGTATTTT. Its translation is CATGPTGADTQYF. Based on the CDR3 plus reference TRBV5-1 and TRBJ2-3, the full variable domain is KAGVTQTPRYLIKTRGQQVTLSCSPISGHRSVSWYQQTPGQGLQFLFEYFSETQRNKGNFPGRFSGRQFSNSRSEMNVSTLELGDSALYLCATGPTGADTQYFGPGTRLTVL.

The J gene is TRBJ2-1, the V gene TRBV5-4; TRBD1 matches at 7 bases. The CDR3 has 16 residues. J gave up 8 bases and V 4 bases, and 15 bases lay outside the gene matches. From germline, CDR1 is SGHNT and CDR2 YYREEE (reference sequence). The CDR3: CASSTGGRGPMDEQFF. The CDR3, as DNA: TGTGCCAGCAGCACCGGAGGTAGGGGGCCTATGGATGAGCAGTTCTTC.

The chain has TRBV2 and TRBJ1-6; possibly TRBD1 for D (5 bases). V was trimmed by 6 bases and J by 9 bases, leaving 18 bases between them. This CDR3 is 15 amino acids long. Germline V CDR1 and CDR2: SNHLY, FYNNEI. The chain's CDR3 is CASRATGTWVSPLHF. The CDR3, as DNA: TGTGCCAGCAGAGCTACCGGGACCTGGGTTTCACCCCTCCACTTT.

The chain uses TRBV15 and TRBJ2-7; D perhaps matches TRBD1 (5 bases). The V gene's germline CDR1 is LNHNV and CDR2 YYDKDF (reference sequence). The CDR3 spans 14 residues. Trimming stripped 5 bases from V and 2 bases from J, with 13 bases between. The CDR3 loop is CATSPEGVTYEQYF. DNA for the CDR3: TGTGCCACCAGCCCCGAAGGGGTCACCTACGAGCAGTACTTC.

The V gene is TRBV24-1, the J gene TRBJ1-2; TRBD1 might be the D (5 bases). CDR1 is KGHDR, CDR2 SFDVKD, per germline. The V gene lost 5 bases and the J gene lost 6 bases, with 12 bases spanning the gap. The CDR3 runs to 13 residues. The CDR3, as DNA: TGTGCCACCAGTGGAGGGCAGGGAGATGGCTACACCTTC. Translation: CATSGGQGDGYTF.

The rearrangement joins TRBV28 to TRBJ1-5; D unresolved. V was pared by 6 bases and J by 4 bases, with 19 bases between. Germline lookup yields CDR1 MDHEN and CDR2 SYDVKM. This CDR3 is 16 amino acids long. The CDR3 reads CASRPLLSRVNQPQHF. CDR3 in DNA: TGTGCCAGCAGACCCCTTCTTAGCCGGGTTAATCAGCCCCAGCATTTT. Using reference TRBV28 and TRBJ1-5 for the parts outside the CDR3, the full variable domain is DVKVTQSSRYLVKRTGEKVFLECVQDMDHENMFWYRQDPGLGLRLIYFSYDVKMKEKGDIPEGYSVSREKKERFSLILESASTNQTSMYLCASRPLLSRVNQPQHFGDGTRLSIL.

This chain uses TRBV18 with TRBJ1-5; 8 nucleotides agree with TRBD1. In germline, CDR1 is KGHSH, CDR2 LQKENI. The J segment lost 3 bases and the V segment lost 5 bases, leaving 3 bases of the junction unmatched. The CDR3 is made up of 14 amino acids. The DNA for the CDR3 is TGTGCCAGCTCATCGACAGGGGACAATCAGCCCCAGCATTTT. Amino acids: CASSSTGDNQPQHF.

V gene TRBV10-3 combines with J gene TRBJ1-4; possibly TRBD1 for D (6 bases). The CDR3 runs 13 residues. V was cut by 10 bases and J by 5 bases, with 14 bases left in between. Germline V CDR1 and CDR2: ENHRY, SYGVKD. CDR3: CATRQELNEKLFF. CDR3 sequence (DNA): TGTGCCACCCGACAGGAGTTAAATGAAAAACTGTTTTTT.

Written as DNA, the CDR3 is TGTGCCAGTAGTATAGTTGGGAGGGGGATCACTGAAGCTTTCTTT. Encoded protein: CASSIVGRGITEAFF. The chain recombines TRBV19 with TRBJ1-1, with TRBD1 as a possible D gene (6 bases). The germline V gene encodes CDR1 LNHDA and CDR2 SQIVND (reference sequence). The CDR3 runs 15 residues. Trimming cost V 1 base and J 4 bases, with 13 bases left between them.

The gene calls are TRBV4-2 and TRBJ1-1; possible D gene TRBD1, 6 bases. V gave up 0 bases and J gave up 4 bases, with 12 bases separating them. This CDR3 has 15 amino acids. Germline V gene sequence: CDR1 LGHNA, CDR2 YNFKEQ. The CDR3 protein is CASSQDRGGFTEAFF. The CDR3 region has the DNA TGTGCCAGCAGCCAAGACCGGGGGGGCTTCACTGAAGCTTTCTTT.